What follows are 30 T cell receptor beta chains derived from one specimen sequenced in a study of T cells after yellow fever vaccination. TCRdb reanalysed the 5' RACE reads using MiXCR and keeps one entry per CDR3 protein. Of 250,000 to 300,000 distinct CDR3 sequences in the sample, approximately 5.2% were seen once. Sequencing was performed on CD4+ T cells sorted from PBMCs, taken on the day of the yellow fever booster vaccination. Every receptor here comes from a man between 18 and 29 years old who received the YFV17D yellow fever vaccine.

This clonotype was observed once. This may stem from a read error, because a much larger clone lies one nucleotide away. The chain links TRBV7-8 to TRBJ2-2; perhaps TRBD2 as D (5 bases). The germline CDR1 and CDR2 sequences are SGHVS and FQNEAQ. This CDR3 has 17 residues. Trimming stripped 0 bases from V and 2 bases from J, with 13 bases between. The CDR3 nucleotides are TGTGCCAGCAGCTTAGCCCGCTCGGGGTTCAACACCGGGGAGCTGTTTTTT. Residues: CASSLARSGFNTGELFF.

The chain combines TRBV7-2 with TRBJ2-7; tentatively, D is TRBD1 or TRBD2 (7 bases each). There are 15 residues in the CDR3. Germline V lookup: CDR1 SGHTA, CDR2 FQGNSA. V gave up 7 bases and J gave up 3 bases, with 19 bases separating them. Here the CDR3 reads CASTPGGGRSYEQYF. Here the CDR3 DNA reads TGTGCCAGCACCCCAGGGGGGGGGCGGAGCTACGAGCAGTACTTC.

This chain connects TRBV5-1 to TRBJ1-1; D perhaps matches TRBD1 (6 bases). Per the germline V gene, CDR1 is SGHRS and CDR2 is YFSETQ. The V end lost 1 base, the J end lost 3 bases, and 13 bases lay between the germline ends. The CDR3 length is 15 residues. CDR3 region: CASSLMAGEHTEAFF. The CDR3 region has the DNA TGCGCCAGCAGCTTGATGGCAGGGGAGCACACTGAAGCTTTCTTT.

The chain uses TRBV19 and TRBJ2-2, with D tentatively TRBD2 (5 bases). Trimming pared 2 bases from V and 5 bases from J, leaving 6 bases between. This CDR3 region has 13 residues. Looked up from germline, CDR1 is LNHDA and CDR2 is SQIVND (reference sequence). In DNA, the CDR3 is TGTGCCAGTAGTATATCGGGGACCGGGGAGCTGTTTTTT. Amino acid sequence: CASSISGTGELFF.

This clonotype has at least ten counts. The genes are TRBV6-2 or TRBV6-3 and TRBJ1-1; 8 nucleotides line up with TRBD1. In germline, CDR1 is MNHEY, CDR2 SVGEGT. V dropped 5 bases and J dropped 11; count of bases not matched to a gene: 7. The CDR3 runs 12 residues. CDR3 sequence reads: CASSKTRTGAFF. The CDR3 coding sequence is TGTGCCAGCAGTAAGACACGGACAGGGGCTTTCTTT.

This clonotype was recorded at least ten times. V and J are TRBV12-3 or TRBV12-4 and TRBJ2-6; a possible D gene is TRBD2 (7 bases). The V and J ends lost 6 bases and 0 bases respectively, with 18 bases between them. This CDR3 region has 18 residues. In nucleotides, the CDR3 is TGTGCCAGCAGGCCGAGGTGGGGGGGGGCCTCTGGGGCCAACGTCCTGACTTTC. Protein sequence: CASRPRWGGASGANVLTF.

This clonotype has a count of ten or more. J is TRBJ1-5 and V is TRBV18; possibly TRBD1 for D (5 bases). Trimming stripped 3 bases from V and 6 bases from J, with 21 bases between. The CDR3 sequence is 17 residues long. Germline V CDR1 and CDR2: KGHSH, LQKENI. CDR3 DNA sequence: TGTGCCAGCTCACCTCAAAACGCCGCGGTTGGGGGTCAGCCCCAGCATTTT. Its translation: CASSPQNAAVGGQPQHF.

The rearrangement links TRBV24-1 to TRBJ2-2, with 12 bases fitting TRBD1. V was clipped by 12 bases and J by 8 bases; unmatched bases: 3. Looked up from germline, CDR1 is KGHDR and CDR2 is SFDVKD. This CDR3 has 12 amino acids. The CDR3 DNA is TGTGCCGCGGGACAGGGGGCAGGGGAGCTGTTTTTT. It encodes CAAGQGAGELFF.

This clonotype came up a few times. The chain couples TRBV7-2 to TRBJ1-1, with a tentative D call TRBD1 (5 bases). V dropped 10 bases and J dropped 6 bases, with 6 bases sitting between them. This CDR3 is 9 amino acids long. The germline V gene encodes CDR1 SGHTA and CDR2 FQGNSA. The chain's CDR3 is CATGAEAFF. As DNA, the CDR3 is TGTGCCACGGGGGCTGAAGCTTTCTTT.

This chain's CDR3 is CASSLVGAGELFF. CDR3 DNA sequence: TGTGCCAGCAGCTTAGTGGGGGCCGGGGAGCTGTTTTTT. The genes are TRBV11-2 and TRBJ2-2; either TRBD1 or TRBD2 may supply D (5 bases each). The germline V gene has CDR1 SGHAT and CDR2 FQNNGV. This CDR3 is 13 amino acids long. V lost 1 base and J lost 6, with 6 bases in between.

This clonotype was counted ten times or more. The V call is TRBV12-3 or TRBV12-4, the J call TRBJ1-2; the match to TRBD1 covers 7 bases. J gave up 3 bases and V 5 bases, and 6 bases lay outside the gene matches. CDR3 length equals 14 residues. Here the CDR3 reads CASSGTGVYYGYTF. CDR3 sequence (DNA): TGTGCCAGCAGTGGCACAGGGGTTTACTATGGCTACACCTTC.

There are many counts of this clonotype. The chain couples TRBV20-1 to TRBJ2-1, with D possibly being TRBD2 (6 bases). Trimming cost V 3 bases and J 7 bases, with 10 bases left between them. Germline CDR1 is DFQATT and CDR2 is SNEGSKA (reference sequence). The CDR3 loop spans 12 amino acids. This chain's CDR3 is CSASGGVNEQFF. Here the CDR3 DNA reads TGCAGTGCTAGTGGCGGGGTGAATGAGCAGTTCTTC.

V usage is TRBV20-1 and J usage is TRBJ1-3; tentatively, D is TRBD1 (5 bases). The germline gives CDR1 DFQATT, CDR2 SNEGSKA (reference sequence). CDR3 length: 15 residues. Deletions cut 5 bases from V and 0 bases from J, with 14 bases between. The CDR3 loop is CSAHPGTDSGNTIYF. In nucleotides, the CDR3 is TGCAGTGCTCACCCCGGGACGGACTCTGGAAACACCATATATTTT.

The table lists this clonotype with a few counts. The chain links TRBV6-6 to TRBJ2-3, with 12 bases that match TRBD2. The CDR3 covers 17 residues. V trimming: 2 bases; J trimming: 2 bases; junction bases outside the gene matches: 5. The germline V gene encodes CDR1 MNHNY and CDR2 SVGAGI (reference sequence). Here the CDR3 reads CASSYPSSGGATDTQYF. The CDR3 DNA reads TGTGCCAGCAGTTACCCATCTAGCGGGGGGGCCACAGATACGCAGTATTTT.

This clonotype was detected only a few times. The V and J genes are TRBV7-2 and TRBJ1-2, with 8 bases aligning to TRBD1. The CDR3 contains 12 residues. Germline V gene data show CDR1 as SGHTA and CDR2 as FQGNSA. Trimming cost V 3 bases and J 8 bases; bases outside gene matches: 2. The CDR3 DNA sequence: TGTGCCAGCAGCTTTCACAGGGGGGGCTACACCTTC. Residues: CASSFHRGGYTF.

This clonotype has a handful of counts. This chain links TRBV20-1 with TRBJ2-5; the match to TRBD2 covers 11 bases. Germline CDR1 is DFQATT and CDR2 is SNEGSKA (reference sequence). This CDR3 is built from 15 residues. V lost 5 bases and J lost 1; bases outside the gene matches: 6. CDR3 amino acids: CSAARLAGFQETQYF. CDR3 nucleotides: TGCAGTGCTGCCCGACTAGCGGGGTTCCAAGAGACCCAGTACTTC.

This clonotype was recorded a few times. The rearrangement uses TRBV5-1 and TRBJ2-1; TRBD1 agrees at 9 bases. Germline assignment: CDR1 SGHRS and CDR2 YFSETQ. The length of the CDR3 is 15 residues. V was clipped by 4 bases and J by 6 bases; unmatched bases: 8. CDR3 loop: CASSPGDRVGNEQFF. The DNA for the CDR3 is TGCGCCAGCAGCCCAGGGGACAGGGTTGGCAATGAGCAGTTCTTC. Based on the CDR3 plus reference TRBV5-1 and TRBJ2-1, the full variable domain is KAGVTQTPRYLIKTRGQQVTLSCSPISGHRSVSWYQQTPGQGLQFLFEYFSETQRNKGNFPGRFSGRQFSNSRSEMNVSTLELGDSALYLCASSPGDRVGNEQFFGPGTRLTVL.

This clonotype was found many times. V gene TRBV30 combines with J gene TRBJ2-7; D is possibly TRBD2 (5 bases). CDR1 is GTSNPN, CDR2 SVGIG, per germline (reference sequence). V lost 0 bases and J 4 bases, leaving 16 bases between the germline ends. The CDR3 extends over 15 amino acids. The CDR3 nucleotides are TGTGCCTGGAGTGTACTGGGAGAGGTGCGATACGAGCAGTACTTC. Its translation: CAWSVLGEVRYEQYF.

This clonotype was recorded many times. The gene calls are TRBV20-1 and TRBJ2-5; no definite D call. V was shortened by 3 bases and J by 1 base, with 12 bases between the two germline ends. Germline lookup yields CDR1 DFQATT and CDR2 SNEGSKA (reference sequence). The CDR3 runs 14 residues. This CDR3 is CSASNSALQETQYF. The CDR3 nucleotides read TGCAGTGCTAGTAACTCGGCGCTCCAAGAGACCCAGTACTTC.

This clonotype was observed a handful of times. The CDR3 sequence: CASKPTGQETQYF. CDR3 bases: TGTGCCAGCAAGCCGACGGGGCAAGAGACCCAGTACTTC. The rearrangement links TRBV9 to TRBJ2-5; TRBD2 is a possible D gene (5 bases). Trimming removed 6 bases from V and 2 bases from J, with 11 bases in between. Germline loops: CDR1 SGDLS, CDR2 YYNGEE. The CDR3 runs to 13 residues.

Only a few counts were recorded for this clonotype. V gene TRBV2 combines with J gene TRBJ1-5; weak D call: TRBD1 (6 bases). The germline V and J ends were trimmed by 2 bases and 2 bases, with 10 bases remaining between them. Per germline, CDR1 SNHLY and CDR2 FYNNEI. The CDR3 spans 15 residues. Here the CDR3 reads CASSEWGAGNQPQHF. CDR3 coding DNA: TGTGCCAGCAGTGAATGGGGGGCGGGCAATCAGCCCCAGCATTTT.

This clonotype has just a few counts. This chain uses TRBV12-3 or TRBV12-4 with TRBJ2-7; D gene ambiguous. With 3 bases removed from V and 4 bases from J, the gap between germline ends came to 7 bases. The CDR3 consists of 12 residues. The CDR3 DNA reads TGTGCCAGCAGTTTTGAGGTATACGAGCAGTACTTC. Its translation: CASSFEVYEQYF.

The gene calls are TRBV20-1 and TRBJ1-1; 7 nucleotides match TRBD1. There are 11 residues in the CDR3. Losses at the gene ends were 5 bases for V and 5 bases for J; bases not matched to a gene: 2. Per the germline V gene, CDR1 is DFQATT and CDR2 is SNEGSKA (reference sequence). The CDR3 region is CSADRDTEAFF. The CDR3 region has the DNA TGCAGTGCTGACAGGGATACTGAAGCTTTCTTT.

This clonotype was detected only a few times. The V call is TRBV7-2, the J call TRBJ2-1, with 8 bases fitting TRBD2. In germline, CDR1 is SGHTA, CDR2 FQGNSA. The CDR3 is 15 amino acids. V was pared by 5 bases and J by 8 bases, with 11 bases of the junction left unmatched. In nucleotides, the CDR3 is TGTGCCAGCAGCCCCGGGGGGGGGTTACGGGATGAGCAGTTCTTC. Its protein product is CASSPGGGLRDEQFF.

The sample holds one count of this clonotype. The chain carries TRBV6-2 or TRBV6-3 and TRBJ2-7; 12 bases map to TRBD2. The junction had 6 bases not matched to a gene; V was cut back by 6 bases and J by 3 bases. The germline gives CDR1 MNHEY, CDR2 SVGEGT. This CDR3 comprises 15 residues. This CDR3 is CASSQRTSGVYEQYV. CDR3 DNA: TGTGCCAGCAGCCAGCGGACTAGCGGGGTCTACGAGCAGTACGTC.

The chain combines TRBV19 with TRBJ2-7; the D call may be TRBD1 or TRBD2 (5 bases each). The V end lost 5 bases, the J end lost 3 bases, and 17 bases lay between the germline ends. Germline CDR1 and CDR2: LNHDA and SQIVND (reference sequence). CDR3 length: 15 residues. The CDR3 DNA follows: TGTGCCAGTAGTGGGGGTCACTCAAATCTCTACGAGCAGTACTTC. This gives the protein CASSGGHSNLYEQYF.

This clonotype appeared many times. This chain links TRBV7-2 with TRBJ2-5, with TRBD2 as a possible D gene (5 bases). CDR1 and CDR2 from the germline V gene are SGHTA and FQGNSA. The CDR3 totals 13 residues. V lost 4 bases and J 7 bases, leaving 13 bases between the germline ends. The CDR3 sequence: CASSSLKRGTQYF. The CDR3 nucleotides are TGTGCCAGCAGCTCCCTGAAACGGGGGACCCAGTACTTC.

The table lists this clonotype with a few counts. The V call is TRBV24-1, the J call TRBJ2-2, with a tentative D call TRBD1 (6 bases). The CDR3 covers 15 residues. Germline V gives CDR1 KGHDR, CDR2 SFDVKD. V lost 4 bases and J 6 bases, leaving 14 bases between the germline ends. The CDR3 protein is CATSDALQGAGELFF. CDR3 coding DNA: TGTGCCACCAGTGACGCACTACAGGGAGCCGGGGAGCTGTTTTTT.

This clonotype occurred a few times. V and J are TRBV7-6 and TRBJ2-2, with D tentatively TRBD2 (5 bases). The V gene's germline CDR1 is SGHVS and CDR2 FNYEAQ. The CDR3 has 15 amino acids. Trimming stripped 4 bases from V and 6 bases from J, with 15 bases between. CDR3 bases: TGTGCCAGCAGCTCCTTTTCCGGGGTCGCCGGGGAGCTGTTTTTT. Amino acids: CASSSFSGVAGELFF.

This clonotype appeared many times. Written as DNA, the CDR3 is TGCGCCAGCAGCTTGGGACAGGGAGGCGATGAGCAGTTCTTC. Amino acids: CASSLGQGGDEQFF. V is TRBV5-1 and J is TRBJ2-1; perhaps TRBD1 as D (7 bases). Trimming left V 0 bases short and J 8 bases short, with 12 bases between. Germline lookup yields CDR1 SGHRS and CDR2 YFSETQ. The CDR3 spans 14 residues.